The 10 T cell receptor beta chains below all came from one sample that was sequenced in a study of T cell responses to AZD1222 COVID-19 vaccine. The assay was immunoSEQ multiplex PCR, and TCRdb's table has in-frame clones only and misses some. The data show under 200,000 clones, with about 92% seen just once and about 3.5% held by the top ten. The specimen was peripheral blood, collected 28 days after the second dose of the MenACWY control vaccine. The receptors shown here come from an adult who received the MenACWY meningococcal vaccine as a control.

The rearrangement joins TRBV5-6 to TRBJ1-1; the match to TRBD1 covers 7 bases. Trimming at V came to 1 base and at J to 4 bases, leaving 4 bases not matched to a gene. The germline V gene has CDR1 SGHDT and CDR2 YYEEEE. This CDR3 is built from 14 residues. The CDR3 spells CASSLFRGGTEAFF. Written as DNA, the CDR3 is TGTGCCAGCAGCTTGTTCAGGGGGGGCACTGAAGCTTTCTTT.

This chain joins TRBV28 and TRBJ2-1, with 11 bases aligning to TRBD2. Germline V gives CDR1 MDHEN, CDR2 SYDVKM. This CDR3 spans 16 amino acids. V dropped 5 bases and J dropped 5; count of bases not matched to a gene: 8. For the CDR3, the DNA is TGTGCCAGCAGTCTACTACTAGCGGGGGATAACAATGAGCAGTTCTTC. It codes for CASSLLLAGDNNEQFF.

The chain joins TRBV7-9 to TRBJ1-2, with D possibly being TRBD1 (5 bases). Trimming removed 7 bases from V and 8 bases from J, with 17 bases in between. The germline gives CDR1 SEHNR, CDR2 FQNEAQ (reference sequence). The CDR3 is made up of 13 amino acids. This chain's CDR3 is CASIHGQGQGYTF. In DNA form, the CDR3 reads TGTGCCAGCATCCATGGGCAGGGCCAGGGCTACACCTTC.

V is TRBV5-1 and J is TRBJ1-2; the D gene is possibly TRBD1 (5 bases). V was clipped by 4 bases and J by 1 base, with 23 bases between them. There are 18 residues in the CDR3. Germline values: CDR1 SGHRS, CDR2 YFSETQ. CDR3 DNA: TGCGCCAGCAGCGTACAATCGGTTGACAGCTTGGGTAACTATGGCTACACCTTC. The encoded protein is CASSVQSVDSLGNYGYTF.

V gene TRBV7-8 combines with J gene TRBJ1-1; D is uncertain. The ends were cut back, 2 bases at V and 0 bases at J, with 10 bases in the middle. The CDR3 sequence is 15 residues long. In germline, CDR1 is SGHVS, CDR2 FQNEAQ. CDR3: CASSLRRGLNTEAFF. As DNA, the CDR3 is TGTGCCAGCAGCTTACGTCGGGGATTGAACACTGAAGCTTTCTTT.

The chain carries TRBV12-3 or TRBV12-4 and TRBJ2-7; no firm D call. V lost 3 bases, J lost 3 bases, and 9 bases lay in between. The CDR3 runs to 13 residues. CDR3 sequence reads: CASSFKGFYEQYF. DNA of the CDR3: TGTGCCAGCAGTTTCAAGGGCTTCTACGAGCAGTACTTC.

V and J are TRBV6-5 and TRBJ1-2; 9 bases agree with TRBD1. The germline gives CDR1 MNHEY, CDR2 SVGAGI. Trimming removed 8 bases from V and 9 bases from J; junction bases left unmatched: 13. This CDR3 is 14 amino acids long. CDR3 DNA: TGTGCCAGCCGACGAACAGGGGGCGAGACCAGCTACACCTTC. It specifies CASRRTGGETSYTF.

The chain has TRBV3-1 (or the pseudogene TRBV3-2) and TRBJ2-7; D call uncertain. The V gene's germline CDR1 is LGHDT and CDR2 YNNKEL (reference sequence). The CDR3 consists of 16 residues. V was pared by 5 bases and J by 0 bases, with 17 bases between. The DNA of the CDR3 is TGTGCCAGCAGCTACGACCCGACCGTGAGCTCCTACGAGCAGTACTTC. Protein sequence: CASSYDPTVSSYEQYF.

The chain carries TRBV7-7 and TRBJ2-2, with 9 bases identical to TRBD1. In germline, CDR1 is SSHAT, CDR2 FNYEAQ (reference sequence). The CDR3 has 15 amino acids. Trimming at V came to 5 bases and at J to 7 bases, leaving 8 bases not matched to a gene. The CDR3 bases are TGTGCCAGCAGCCGGGACAGGGTCGGAAACGGGGAGCTGTTTTTT. This sequence encodes CASSRDRVGNGELFF. The full variable domain, completed using reference TRBV7-7 and TRBJ2-2, is GAGVSQSPRYKVTKRGQDVTLRCDPISSHATLYWYQQALGQGPEFLTYFNYEAQPDKSGLPSDRFSAERPEGSISTLTIQRTEQRDSAMYRCASSRDRVGNGELFFGEGSRLTVL.

The chain recombines TRBV9 with TRBJ1-3; weak D call: TRBD1 (6 bases). The germline gives CDR1 SGDLS, CDR2 YYNGEE. Trimming took off 7 bases at V and 1 base at J, with 9 bases between the two ends. CDR3 length: 13 amino acids. In nucleotides, the CDR3 is TGTGCCAGCGCAACAGGGTCTGGAAACACCATATATTTT. It is translated as CASATGSGNTIYF.